This T cell receptor beta chain derives from a study of blood T cells in healthy people across ages. Study outcomes and limitations: Per million T cells, the diversity of TCR beta decreased roughly linearly as age advanced. Unsorted PBMCs blocked a conclusive comparison of naive and antigen-experienced cells.

Then a second PCR, running roughly 7 to 11 cycles, was carried out with a sample-barcoded 5' primer and a J-beta primer mix. The template-switch adaptor was a 5' adaptor with 12 random nucleotides. It tagged each cDNA molecule. A single record per CDR3 protein comes from TCRdb applying MiXCR to the 5' RACE reads. This sample has roughly 720,000 distinct CDR3 sequences, with roughly 50% found just once. As concerns this clonotype: As yet, its antigen is unknown.

Healthy Caucasians from Russia aged roughly 6 to 90 served as donors. Material for sequencing was blood. The TCR originated in a man older than 75 in good health.

CDR3 sequence (DNA): TGTGCCAGCGGATGCCAGGGGGCGAGGGAGCAGTACTTC. Translation: CASGCQGAREQYF. The gene calls are TRBV28 and TRBJ2-7, with 8 bases lining up with TRBD1. V shed 8 bases, J shed 7 bases, and the junction held 10 bases outside the gene matches. The CDR3 runs to 13 residues. In germline, CDR1 is MDHEN, CDR2 SYDVKM.